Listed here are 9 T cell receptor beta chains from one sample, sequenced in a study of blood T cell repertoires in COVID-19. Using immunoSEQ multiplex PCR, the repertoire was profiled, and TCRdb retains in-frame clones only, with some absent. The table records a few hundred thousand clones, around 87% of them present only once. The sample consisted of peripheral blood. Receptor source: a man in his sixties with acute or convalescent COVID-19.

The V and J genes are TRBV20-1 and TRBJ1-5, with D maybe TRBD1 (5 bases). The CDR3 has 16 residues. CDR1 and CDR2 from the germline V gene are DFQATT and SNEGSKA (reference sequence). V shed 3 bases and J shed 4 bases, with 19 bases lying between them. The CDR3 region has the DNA TGCAGTGCTAGTAGGGGTGTAGGGTTCGAAAATCAGCCCCAGCATTTT. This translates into CSASRGVGFENQPQHF.

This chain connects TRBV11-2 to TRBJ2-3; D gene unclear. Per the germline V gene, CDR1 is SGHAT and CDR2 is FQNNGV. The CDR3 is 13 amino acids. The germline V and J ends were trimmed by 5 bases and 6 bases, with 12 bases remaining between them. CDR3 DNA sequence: TGTGCCAGCAGCCTATACTCTGTTGATACGCAGTATTTT. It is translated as CASSLYSVDTQYF.

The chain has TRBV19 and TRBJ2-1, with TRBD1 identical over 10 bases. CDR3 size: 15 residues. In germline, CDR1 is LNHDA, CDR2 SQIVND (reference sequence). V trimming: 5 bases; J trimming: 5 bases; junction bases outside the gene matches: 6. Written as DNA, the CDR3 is TGTGCCAGTAGTGACGGGACAGGGGCTAACAATGAGCAGTTCTTC. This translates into CASSDGTGANNEQFF. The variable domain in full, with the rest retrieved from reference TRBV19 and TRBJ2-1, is DGGITQSPKYLFRKEGQNVTLSCEQNLNHDAMYWYRQDPGQGLRLIYYSQIVNDFQKGDIAEGYSVSREKKESFPLTVTSAQKNPTAFYLCASSDGTGANNEQFFGPGTRLTVL.

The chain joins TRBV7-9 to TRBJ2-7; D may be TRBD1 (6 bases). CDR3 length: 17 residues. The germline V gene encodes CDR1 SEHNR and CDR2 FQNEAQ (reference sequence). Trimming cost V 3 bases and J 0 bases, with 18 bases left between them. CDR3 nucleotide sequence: TGTGCCAGCAGCTTTGGCGCTAATCAAGGGGGCTCCTACGAGCAGTACTTC. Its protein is CASSFGANQGGSYEQYF.

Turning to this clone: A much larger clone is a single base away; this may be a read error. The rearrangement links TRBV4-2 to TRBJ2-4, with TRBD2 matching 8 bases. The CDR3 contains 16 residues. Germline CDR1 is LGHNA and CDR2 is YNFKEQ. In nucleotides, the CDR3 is TGTGTCAGCAGCCAAGATCGGGGGGGCCCCAAGGGCATTCAGTACTTC. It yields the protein CVSSQDRGGPKGIQYF.

CDR3 coding DNA: TGTGCCAGCAGTTCGGAGGGTAGCTCCTACGAGCAGTACTTC. Its translation: CASSSEGSSYEQYF. The J gene is TRBJ2-7, the V gene TRBV6-5; D perhaps matches TRBD2 (6 bases). This CDR3 spans 14 amino acids. CDR1 is MNHEY, CDR2 SVGAGI, per germline. V lost 4 bases to trimming and J lost 0 bases, with 10 bases between them.

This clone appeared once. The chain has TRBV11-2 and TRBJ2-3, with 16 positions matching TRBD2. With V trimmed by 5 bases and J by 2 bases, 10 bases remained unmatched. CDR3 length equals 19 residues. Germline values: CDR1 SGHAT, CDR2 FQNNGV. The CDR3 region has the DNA TGTGCCAGCAGCGGTCCGGGACTAGCGGGGGGGCGGGTCACAGATACGCAGTATTTT. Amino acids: CASSGPGLAGGRVTDTQYF.

The CDR3 nucleotides are TGTGCCAGCAGTTACGTTCCGGGGGGGAACACTGAAGCTTTCTTT. Translation: CASSYVPGGNTEAFF. The V call is TRBV6-5, the J call TRBJ1-1; D may be TRBD1 (5 bases). CDR1 and CDR2 (germline): MNHEY, SVGAGI. Trimming took 2 bases from V and 1 from J, leaving 11 bases between them. The CDR3 contains 15 residues.

The CDR3 sequence: CAIRPGTGQYEQYF. The CDR3 bases are TGTGCCATCAGGCCCGGGACAGGTCAGTACGAGCAGTACTTC. The chain uses TRBV10-3 and TRBJ2-7; 8 bases are shared with TRBD1. The CDR3 is 14 amino acids. V lost 6 bases, J lost 4 bases, and 8 bases stayed unmatched. The germline V gene has CDR1 ENHRY and CDR2 SYGVKD.